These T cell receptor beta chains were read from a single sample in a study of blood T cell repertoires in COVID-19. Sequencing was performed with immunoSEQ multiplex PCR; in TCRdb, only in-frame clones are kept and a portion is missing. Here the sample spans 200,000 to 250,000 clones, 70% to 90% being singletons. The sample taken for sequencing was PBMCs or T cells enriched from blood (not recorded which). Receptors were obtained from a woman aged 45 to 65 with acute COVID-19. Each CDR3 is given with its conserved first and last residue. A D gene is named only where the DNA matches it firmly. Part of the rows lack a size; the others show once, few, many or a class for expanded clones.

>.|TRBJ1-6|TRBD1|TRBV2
TGTGCCACCCAAAGCGAGACAGGGATAGCCTCACCCCTCCACTTT
CATQSETGIASPLHF
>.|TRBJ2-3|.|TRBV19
TGTGCCAGTAGTATAGCAGAAGGGGGTGTATTTGGTCGCACAGATACGCAGTATTTT
CASSIAEGGVFGRTDTQYF
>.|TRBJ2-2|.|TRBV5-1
TGCGCCAGCAGTTATAGTGGAGCGAACACCGGGGAGCTGTTTTTT
CASSYSGANTGELFF
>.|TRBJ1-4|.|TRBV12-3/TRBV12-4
TGTGCCAGCAGTTTCGACAGGACGGAAAAACTGTTTTTT
CASSFDRTEKLFF
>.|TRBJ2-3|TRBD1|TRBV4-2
TGTGCCAGCAGCCAACGGACAGGTTCTGAGGGGGATACGCAGTATTTT
CASSQRTGSEGDTQYF
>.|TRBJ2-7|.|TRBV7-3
TGTGCCAGCAGCCCCACCGGAGGTCTCTCCTACGAGCAGTACTTC
CASSPTGGLSYEQYF
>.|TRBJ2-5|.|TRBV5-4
TGTGCCAGCAGCTTTCCACCGGGGGAGACCCAGTACTTC
CASSFPPGETQYF
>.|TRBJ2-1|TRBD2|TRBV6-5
TGTGCCAGCGAGCGGGGGTCCTACAATGAGCAGTTCTTC
CASERGSYNEQFF
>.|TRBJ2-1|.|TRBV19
TGTGCCAGTAGTATCCTACTAGTTCATGAGCAGTTCTTC
CASSILLVHEQFF
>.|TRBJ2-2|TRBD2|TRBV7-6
TGTGCCAGCAGCGCCACTAGCGGGAGAAACCCCGGGGAGCTGTTTTTT
CASSATSGRNPGELFF
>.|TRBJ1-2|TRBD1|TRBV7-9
TGTGCCAGCAGCTCGACCTGGACAGGCGACTATGGCTACACCTTC
CASSSTWTGDYGYTF
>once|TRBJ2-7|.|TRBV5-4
TGTGCCAGCAGCTTGGACCTAGCGTCAAGCTCCTACGAGCAGTACTTC
CASSLDLASSSYEQYF
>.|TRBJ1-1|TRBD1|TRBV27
TGTGCCAGCAGTTTATCCCGGGACAGAAGTGAAGCTTTCTTT
CASSLSRDRSEAFF
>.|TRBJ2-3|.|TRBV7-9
TGTGCCAGCAGCTTATCCGGCGGGATCACAGATACGCAGTATTTT
CASSLSGGITDTQYF
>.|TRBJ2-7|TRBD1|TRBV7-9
TGTGCCAGCAGCTTGGGGACAGGGGGCGCGTACGAGCAGTACTTC
CASSLGTGGAYEQYF
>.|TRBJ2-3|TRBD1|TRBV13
TGTGCCAGCAGCCCCGGGACAGGGGAAGGTGATACGCAGTATTTT
CASSPGTGEGDTQYF
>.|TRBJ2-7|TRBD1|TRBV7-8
TGTGCCAGCAGCCTCCAGGATGGCAGGGGGTACGAGCAGTACTTC
CASSLQDGRGYEQYF
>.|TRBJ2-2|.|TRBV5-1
TGCGCCAGCAGCTTGGGACAGAGAAACACCGGGGAGCTGTTTTTT
CASSLGQRNTGELFF
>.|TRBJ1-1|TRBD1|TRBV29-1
TGCAGCGCCGGGACAGATCAGATGAACACTGAAGCTTTCTTT
CSAGTDQMNTEAFF
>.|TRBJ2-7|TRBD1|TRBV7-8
TGTGCCAGCAGGAAAGCGGCGGGACAGGGAGGCCTCTCCTACGAGCAGTACTTC
CASRKAAGQGGLSYEQYF
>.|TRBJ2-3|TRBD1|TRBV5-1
TGCGCCAGCAGCTTAACCCTTGGTGGCAGGGGGTCTCCAGATACGCAGTATTTT
CASSLTLGGRGSPDTQYF
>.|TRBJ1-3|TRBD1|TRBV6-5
TGTGCCAGCAGCGAGACAGGGGCTGGAAACACCATATATTTT
CASSETGAGNTIYF
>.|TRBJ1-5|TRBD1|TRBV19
TGTGCCAGTAGCGACAGGGTGTCCCAGCCCCAGCATTTT
CASSDRVSQPQHF